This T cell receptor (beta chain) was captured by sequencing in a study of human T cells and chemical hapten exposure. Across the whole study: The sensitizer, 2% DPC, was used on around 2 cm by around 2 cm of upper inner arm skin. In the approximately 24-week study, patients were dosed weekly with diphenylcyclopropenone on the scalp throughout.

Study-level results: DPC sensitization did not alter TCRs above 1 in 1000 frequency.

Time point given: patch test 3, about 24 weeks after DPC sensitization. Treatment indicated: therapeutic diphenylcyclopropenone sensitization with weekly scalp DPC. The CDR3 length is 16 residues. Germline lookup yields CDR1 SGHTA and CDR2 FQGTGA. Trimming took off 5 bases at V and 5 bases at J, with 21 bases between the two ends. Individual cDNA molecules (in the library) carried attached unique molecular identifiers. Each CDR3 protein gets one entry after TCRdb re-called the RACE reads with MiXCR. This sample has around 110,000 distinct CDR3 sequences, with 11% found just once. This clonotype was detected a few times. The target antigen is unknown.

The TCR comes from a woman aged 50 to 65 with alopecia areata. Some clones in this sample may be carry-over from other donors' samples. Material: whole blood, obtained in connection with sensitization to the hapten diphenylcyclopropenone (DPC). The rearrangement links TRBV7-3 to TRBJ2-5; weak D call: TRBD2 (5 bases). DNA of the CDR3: TGTGCCAGCAGCCCGATCGGACGGGGATCCGGTGAGACCCAGTACTTC. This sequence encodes CASSPIGRGSGETQYF.